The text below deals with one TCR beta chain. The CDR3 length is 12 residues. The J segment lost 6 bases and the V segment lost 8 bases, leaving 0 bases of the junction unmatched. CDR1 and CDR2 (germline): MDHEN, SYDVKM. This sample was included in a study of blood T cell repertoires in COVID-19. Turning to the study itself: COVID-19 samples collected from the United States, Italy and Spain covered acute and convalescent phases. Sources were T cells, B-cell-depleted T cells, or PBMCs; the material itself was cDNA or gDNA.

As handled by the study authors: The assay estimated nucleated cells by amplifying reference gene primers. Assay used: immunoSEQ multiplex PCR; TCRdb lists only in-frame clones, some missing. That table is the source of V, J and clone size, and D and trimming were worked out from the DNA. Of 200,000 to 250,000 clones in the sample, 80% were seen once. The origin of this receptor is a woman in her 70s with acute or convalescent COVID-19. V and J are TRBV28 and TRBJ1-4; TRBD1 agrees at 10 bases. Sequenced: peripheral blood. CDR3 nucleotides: TGTGCCAGCGGGACAGGGGATGAAAAACTGTTTTTT. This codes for CASGTGDEKLFF.